This TCR beta chain was identified during a study of T cells expressing NK-cell markers (TCRdb year 2020). Notes on the research overall: Eight or nine donors provided sorted CD3+CD56+NKG2C+, CD3+CD56+NKG2C- and CD3+CD56-NKG2C+ T-cell subsets, whose TCR beta-chain repertoires were profiled. The study sequenced eight donors, all healthy volunteers chosen at random: three men and five women. Of the eight sequenced donors, seven were found to be HCMV-seropositive and one was found to be HCMV-seronegative. Illumina HiSeq 2000/2500, MiSeq or NextSeq was used to sequence libraries as 2 x 150 bp reads.

With respect to this clonotype: Its antigen is currently not known.

To determine HCMV serostatus, a commercial ELISA kit was used to detect HCMV-specific IgG in serum. Ficoll density gradient centrifugation was used to isolate peripheral blood mononuclear cells from blood. Per the germline V gene (reference sequence), DFQATT is the CDR1 and SNEGSKA is the CDR2. The CDR3 contains 14 residues, cysteine and phenylalanine counted. The DNA is not on file. The run used an Illumina HiSeq 2000. TCR beta cDNA libraries were made by 5'RACE template switching that added a universal primer site and unique molecular identifiers. cDNA synthesis was primed from the TCR beta constant segment and was followed by two successive PCR amplification steps. The authors processed their data as follows. MIGEC handled demultiplexing of the reads and grouping by UMI, while MiTCR was used to assemble and quantify clonotypes. Only TCR cDNA sequences supported by at least two reads were kept to exclude erroneous sequences. Downstream repertoire analysis used the tcR package, and clonotypes were matched across fractions by CDR3 nucleotide sequence plus V segment. VDJmatch was used to annotate antigen specificity against VDJdb, with one amino acid substitution in CDR3 permitted. Each CDR3 protein sequence appears as one entry after TCRdb reprocessed the reads, and no DNA is included. The V and J calls come from TCRdb's annotation, not from the publication. In this sample's table one finds 150,000 to 200,000 distinct CDR3 sequences. The ten largest make up approximately 17% of the sample.

The study at large found these results: In six donors, the dominant CD3+CD56+NKG2C+ clonotypes ranked among the top 10 CD8+ clonotypes, making up about 1.0-8% of CD8+ T cells. Those dominant clonotypes were again the most abundant among CD3+CD56-NKG2C+ cells in a handful of donors, at about 25-60.1%. Whether the expanded NKG2C-expressing T cell clones were specific for HCMV antigens was left unclear.

The specimen sequenced was blood T cells: a sorted CD56 or NKG2C T cell subset, CD4+ or CD8+ T cells, or bulk PBMC T cells (not recorded which). This TCR came from a woman between 18 and 70 years old in good health. The sequence links TRBV20-1 to TRBJ1-5; TCRdb selects TRBD1, and the lack of DNA leaves this call unchecked. The CDR3 here reads CSAREEGGHQPQHF.